Only one count was recorded for the clone carrying this TCR beta chain. The sample belongs to a study of cytomegalovirus exposure and HLA in healthy donors. The PCR ran on 60 Vbeta and 13 Jbeta primers. The data were produced by immunoSEQ multiplex PCR, yet TCRdb's version contains in-frame clones alone and is incomplete. The sample includes around 130,000 clones, almost 85% seen only once; the top ten take more than 1.4%. Trimming took 6 bases from V and 4 from J; bases not matched to a gene: 5. Germline CDR1 MNHEY, CDR2 SVGAGI. The CDR3 consists of 14 residues. The sequencing input was PBMCs. This receptor was identified in a woman between 18 and 29 years old in good health and CMV-seronegative. The rearrangement uses TRBV6-5 and TRBJ1-1; 10 bases are a match to TRBD1. In nucleotides, the CDR3 is TGTGCCAGCAGACAAGGACAGGGGGGCACTGAAGCTTTCTTT. Its protein product is CASRQGQGGTEAFF.